The entry below gives a single T cell receptor beta chain sequence along with its context. Its antigen remains unknown. Using its own MiXCR run on the reads, TCRdb lists one record per CDR3 protein. The sample holds 75,000 to 95,000 distinct CDR3 sequences, under 55% seen once. This specimen comes from a study of T cell repertoires in cytomegalovirus infection. About the research overall: In the study, CMV epitopes included recently identified HLA-C-restricted and well-studied HLA-B-restricted ones. An indication of both CMV infection and matching HLA type came from public TCR beta signatures. Study outcomes and limitations: The study identified carriers of CMV plus the relevant HLA from cumulative public TCR beta family frequency. It was HLA-C-restricted CMV-specific TCR beta clonotypes that dominated the response ex vivo.

V was shortened by 4 bases and J by 5 bases, with 15 bases between the two germline ends. Looked up from germline, CDR1 is SGHAT and CDR2 is FQNNGV. The CDR3 consists of 15 residues. Sample: CD8+ T cells from cultured PBMCs, taken from culture after CMV antigen stimulation. The sequence derives from a human donor in good health (CMV status not recorded). Some clones in this sample may be carry-over from other donors' samples. This chain connects TRBV11-2 to TRBJ2-1; D unclear. The chain's CDR3 is CASSSLLILNNEQFF. CDR3 bases: TGTGCCAGCAGCTCCCTTTTGATCCTGAACAATGAGCAGTTCTTC.